This T cell receptor (beta chain) emerged from a study of OX40 agonist ivuxolimab in advanced cancers. Only in-frame clones appear in the TCRdb table, and some are missing; sequencing was by immunoSEQ multiplex PCR. The sample records roughly 130,000 clones, around 95% being singletons. CDR3 length: 14 amino acids. The germline V gene encodes CDR1 WNHNN and CDR2 SYGVQD (reference sequence). Trimming removed 2 bases at V and 1 base at J, with 8 bases between. The sample was CD4+ or CD8+ T cells sorted from blood, taken in a trial of the OX40 agonist ivuxolimab. The chain joins TRBV10-1 to TRBJ2-5, with D hard to call. The TCR sequence derives from an adult with an advanced solid tumor such as melanoma, head and neck, liver or kidney cancer. CDR3: CASSEVAGQETQYF. The CDR3 region has the DNA TGCGCCAGCAGTGAGGTTGCAGGCCAAGAGACCCAGTACTTC.